A selection of T cell receptor beta chains follows, all from one sample in a study of T-cell reconstitution after alpha-beta-depleted transplantation in children. Each CDR3 protein gets one entry after TCRdb re-called the PCR reads with MiXCR. Of some 590,000 distinct CDR3 sequences listed, about 11% are singletons. Specimen: PBMCs from the stem cell graft donor, collected from the stem cell graft. These receptors all come from a human donor who donated a stem cell graft to a child with acute myeloid leukemia. CDR3s include the opening cysteine and the closing phenylalanine or tryptophan. The order of the fields is D gene, J gene, V gene, clone size, CDR3 protein. D genes are given only for firm matches. Expanded clones get a size class; other rows say once, few or many, or leave the size out.

D gene: .; J gene: TRBJ2-1; V gene: TRBV7-6; clone size: many; CDR3 protein: CASSLTFANEQFF
D gene: .; J gene: TRBJ1-2; V gene: TRBV14; clone size: .; CDR3 protein: CASSYQRVGYTF
D gene: TRBD2; J gene: TRBJ2-1; V gene: TRBV12-3/TRBV12-4; clone size: many; CDR3 protein: CASSPGTRDNEQFF
D gene: .; J gene: TRBJ2-7; V gene: TRBV20-1; clone size: few; CDR3 protein: CSARVRGSYEQYF
D gene: TRBD1; J gene: TRBJ1-2; V gene: TRBV5-1; clone size: few; CDR3 protein: CASSLAGTGHGYTF
D gene: TRBD1; J gene: TRBJ2-1; V gene: TRBV20-1; clone size: many; CDR3 protein: CSARQPGQSVNEQFF
D gene: TRBD2; J gene: TRBJ2-2; V gene: TRBV29-1; clone size: few; CDR3 protein: CSALRRESNTGELFF
D gene: .; J gene: TRBJ2-1; V gene: TRBV6-2/TRBV6-3; clone size: .; CDR3 protein: CASSYSRTGNEQFF
D gene: .; J gene: TRBJ1-5; V gene: TRBV6-5; clone size: .; CDR3 protein: CASRHRDGSNQPQHF
D gene: TRBD1; J gene: TRBJ2-7; V gene: TRBV6-2/TRBV6-3; clone size: .; CDR3 protein: CASSETGVYEQYF
D gene: .; J gene: TRBJ2-7; V gene: TRBV27; clone size: many; CDR3 protein: CASSLRGSYEQYF
D gene: .; J gene: TRBJ2-5; V gene: TRBV5-1; clone size: few; CDR3 protein: CASSLAPLNQETQYF
D gene: .; J gene: TRBJ2-1; V gene: TRBV29-1; clone size: many; CDR3 protein: CSVAGVNNEQFF
D gene: .; J gene: TRBJ2-7; V gene: TRBV19; clone size: .; CDR3 protein: CASSGMTGGEQYF
D gene: .; J gene: TRBJ2-7; V gene: TRBV3-1; clone size: .; CDR3 protein: CASSRLEAYEQYF
D gene: .; J gene: TRBJ2-5; V gene: TRBV5-1; clone size: few; CDR3 protein: CASSPGGGQREETQYF
D gene: .; J gene: TRBJ2-1; V gene: TRBV10-3; clone size: few; CDR3 protein: CAISDRGNNEQFF
D gene: TRBD1; J gene: TRBJ1-1; V gene: TRBV9; clone size: .; CDR3 protein: CASSVDGQGGLNTEAFF
D gene: .; J gene: TRBJ2-7; V gene: TRBV5-2; clone size: .; CDR3 protein: CASSLIQTSEQYF
D gene: TRBD2; J gene: TRBJ2-3; V gene: TRBV7-3; clone size: .; CDR3 protein: CASSSASGTADTQYF
D gene: .; J gene: TRBJ2-3; V gene: TRBV21-1; clone size: .; CDR3 protein: CASSKRLGGQVDTPSTDTQYF
D gene: TRBD1; J gene: TRBJ2-2; V gene: TRBV27; clone size: few; CDR3 protein: CASSFDRGSGELFF
D gene: .; J gene: TRBJ2-3; V gene: TRBV12-3/TRBV12-4; clone size: .; CDR3 protein: CASIPTPSTDTQYF
D gene: TRBD1; J gene: TRBJ2-2; V gene: TRBV3-1; clone size: many; CDR3 protein: CASSRRQGLNTGELFF
D gene: .; J gene: TRBJ2-1; V gene: TRBV7-2; clone size: .; CDR3 protein: CASSLVRQGGNEQFF
D gene: TRBD2; J gene: TRBJ2-1; V gene: TRBV12-3/TRBV12-4; clone size: .; CDR3 protein: CASSSSPSGRNNEQFF